This T cell receptor (beta chain) comes out of a study of neurological immune-mediated disorders. Regarding the study as a whole: CDR3 amino acid sequences of expanded clones were not shared across subjects, a result suggesting private repertoires in all groups. On phylogenetic grouping, the repertoires of 18 of 34 multiple sclerosis patients fell within one related-CDR3 cluster, constituting a possible signature.

This CDR3 contains 16 residues. V was shortened by 4 bases and J by 0 bases, with 14 bases between the two germline ends. CDR1 is SGHRS and CDR2 is YFSETQ in the germline V gene. The cDNA was synthesized by means of template-switch 5'RACE, which was carried out with 10-nucleotide random UMIs. One entry per CDR3 protein results from TCRdb running MiXCR on the 5' RACE reads. The table lists around 130,000 distinct CDR3 sequences, roughly 3.2% of them singletons. In its sample, this clonotype was seen many times. What it binds is not known. The sequenced sample consisted of PBMCs. The chain links TRBV5-1 to TRBJ2-1; D gene unclear. The receptor's source is a woman aged 25 to 39 with multiple sclerosis. The CDR3 loop reads CASSPLSGSSYNEQFF. The CDR3 DNA reads as TGCGCCAGCAGCCCTCTATCGGGCAGCTCCTACAATGAGCAGTTCTTC.